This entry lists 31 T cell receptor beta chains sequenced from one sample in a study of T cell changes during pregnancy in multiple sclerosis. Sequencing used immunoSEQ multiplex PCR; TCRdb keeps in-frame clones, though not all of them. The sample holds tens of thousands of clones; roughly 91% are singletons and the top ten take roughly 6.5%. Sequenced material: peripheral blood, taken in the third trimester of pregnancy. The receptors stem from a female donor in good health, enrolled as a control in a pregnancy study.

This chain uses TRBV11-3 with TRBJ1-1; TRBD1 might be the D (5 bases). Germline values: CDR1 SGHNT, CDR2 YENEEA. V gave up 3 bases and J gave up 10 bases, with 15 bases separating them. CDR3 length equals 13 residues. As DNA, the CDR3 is TGTGCCAGCAGCTTGGGCGGGACGGTGGGAGCTTTCTTT. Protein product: CASSLGGTVGAFF.

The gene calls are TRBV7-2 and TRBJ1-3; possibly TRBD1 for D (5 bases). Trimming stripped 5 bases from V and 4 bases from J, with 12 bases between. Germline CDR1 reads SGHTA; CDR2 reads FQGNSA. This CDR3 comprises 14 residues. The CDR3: CASSTFTGGNTIYF. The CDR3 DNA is TGTGCCAGCAGCACTTTTACAGGCGGAAACACCATATATTTT. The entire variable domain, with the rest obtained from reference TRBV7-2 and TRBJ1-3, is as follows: GAGVSQSPSNKVTEKGKDVELRCDPISGHTALYWYRQSLGQGLEFLIYFQGNSAPDKSGLPSDRFSAERTGGSVSTLTIQRTQQEDSAVYLCASSTFTGGNTIYFGEGSWLTVV.

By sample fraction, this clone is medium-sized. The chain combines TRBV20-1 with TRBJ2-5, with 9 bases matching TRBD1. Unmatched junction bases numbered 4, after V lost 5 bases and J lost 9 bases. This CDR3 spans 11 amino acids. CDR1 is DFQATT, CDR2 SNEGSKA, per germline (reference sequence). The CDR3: CSAADRGAQYF. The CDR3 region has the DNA TGCAGTGCTGCCGACAGGGGGGCCCAGTACTTC.

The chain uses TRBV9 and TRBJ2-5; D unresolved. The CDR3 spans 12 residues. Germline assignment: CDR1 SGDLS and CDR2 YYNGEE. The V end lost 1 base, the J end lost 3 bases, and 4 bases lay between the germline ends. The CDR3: CASSVLEETQYF. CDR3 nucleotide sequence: TGTGCCAGCAGCGTACTAGAAGAGACCCAGTACTTC. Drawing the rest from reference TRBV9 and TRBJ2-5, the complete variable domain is DSGVTQTPKHLITATGQRVTLRCSPRSGDLSVYWYQQSLDQGLQFLIQYYNGEERAKGNILERFSAQQFPDLHSELNLSSLELGDSALYFCASSVLEETQYFGPGTRLLVL.

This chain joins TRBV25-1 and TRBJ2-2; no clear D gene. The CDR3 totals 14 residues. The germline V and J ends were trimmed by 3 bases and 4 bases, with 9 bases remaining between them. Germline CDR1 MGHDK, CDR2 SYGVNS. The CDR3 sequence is CASSDDTRTGELFF. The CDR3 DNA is TGTGCCAGCAGTGACGACACCCGCACCGGGGAGCTGTTTTTT. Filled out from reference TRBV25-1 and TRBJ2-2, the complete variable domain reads EADIYQTPRYLVIGTGKKITLECSQTMGHDKMYWYQQDPGMELHLIHYSYGVNSTEKGDLSSESTVSRIRTEHFPLTLESARPSHTSQYLCASSDDTRTGELFFGEGSRLTVL.

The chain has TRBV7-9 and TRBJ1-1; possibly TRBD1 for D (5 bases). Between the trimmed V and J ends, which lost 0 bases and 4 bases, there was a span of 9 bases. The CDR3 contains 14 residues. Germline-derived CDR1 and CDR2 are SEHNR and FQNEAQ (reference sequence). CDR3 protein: CASSLAGEGTEAFF. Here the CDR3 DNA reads TGTGCCAGCAGCTTAGCAGGGGAGGGCACTGAAGCTTTCTTT.

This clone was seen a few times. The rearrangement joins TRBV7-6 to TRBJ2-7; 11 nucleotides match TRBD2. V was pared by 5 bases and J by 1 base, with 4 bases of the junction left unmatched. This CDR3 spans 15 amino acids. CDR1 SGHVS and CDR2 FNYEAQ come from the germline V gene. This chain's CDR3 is CASSIGTSGSYEQYF. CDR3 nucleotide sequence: TGTGCCAGCAGCATTGGGACTAGCGGTTCCTACGAGCAGTACTTC.

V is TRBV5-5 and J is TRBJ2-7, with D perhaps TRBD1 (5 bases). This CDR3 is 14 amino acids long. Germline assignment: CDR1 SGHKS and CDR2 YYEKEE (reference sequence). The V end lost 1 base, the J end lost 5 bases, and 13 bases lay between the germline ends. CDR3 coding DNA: TGTGCCAGCAGCTTGCTCCCAGGGTGGGACGAGCAGTACTTC. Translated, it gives CASSLLPGWDEQYF.

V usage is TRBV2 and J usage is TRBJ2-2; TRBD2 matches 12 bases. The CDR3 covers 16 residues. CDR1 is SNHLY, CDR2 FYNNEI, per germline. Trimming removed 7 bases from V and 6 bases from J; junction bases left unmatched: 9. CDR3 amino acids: CASTAGTSGRSGELFF. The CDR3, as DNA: TGTGCCAGCACTGCGGGTACTAGCGGGAGGTCCGGGGAGCTGTTTTTT.

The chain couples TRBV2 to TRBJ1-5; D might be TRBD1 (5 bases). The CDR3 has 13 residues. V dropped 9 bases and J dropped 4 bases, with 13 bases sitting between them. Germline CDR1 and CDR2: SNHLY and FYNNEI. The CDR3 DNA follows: TGTGCCAGTCGGACACGGTCAAATCAGCCCCAGCATTTT. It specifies CASRTRSNQPQHF.

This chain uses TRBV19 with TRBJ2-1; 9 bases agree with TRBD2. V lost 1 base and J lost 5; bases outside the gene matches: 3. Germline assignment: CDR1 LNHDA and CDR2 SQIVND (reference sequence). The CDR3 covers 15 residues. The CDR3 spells CASSIGPSGNNEQFF. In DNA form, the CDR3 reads TGTGCCAGTAGTATAGGCCCTAGCGGGAACAATGAGCAGTTCTTC.

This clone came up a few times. DNA for the CDR3: TGTGCCTGGAGTGTACTGGCAGGTAGTGGCTACACCTTC. Amino acid sequence: CAWSVLAGSGYTF. The V call is TRBV30, the J call TRBJ1-2; no reliable D call. CDR3 length equals 13 residues. Germline CDR1 GTSNPN, CDR2 SVGIG (reference sequence). V was clipped by 0 bases and J by 7 bases, with 12 bases between them.

CDR3 residues: CASGYGIYEQYF. Written as DNA, the CDR3 is TGTGCTAGTGGCTACGGGATCTACGAGCAGTACTTC. The chain joins TRBV12-5 to TRBJ2-7, with D possibly matching TRBD2 (5 bases). V was cut by 6 bases and J by 3 bases, with 9 bases left in between. Germline V gives CDR1 LGHNT, CDR2 FRNRAP. This CDR3 has 12 amino acids.

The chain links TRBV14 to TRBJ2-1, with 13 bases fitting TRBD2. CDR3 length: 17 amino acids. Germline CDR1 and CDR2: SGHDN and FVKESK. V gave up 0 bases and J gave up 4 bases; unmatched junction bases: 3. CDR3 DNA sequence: TGTGCCAGCAGCCAAGAAGAGGGACTAGCGGGGTACAATGAGCAGTTCTTC. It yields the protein CASSQEEGLAGYNEQFF.

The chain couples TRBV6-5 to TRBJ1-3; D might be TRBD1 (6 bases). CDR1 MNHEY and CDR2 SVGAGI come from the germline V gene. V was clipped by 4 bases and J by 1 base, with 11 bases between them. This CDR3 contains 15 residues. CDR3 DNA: TGTGCCAGCAGTTCGGTAGGGGGATCTGGAAACACCATATATTTT. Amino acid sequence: CASSSVGGSGNTIYF.

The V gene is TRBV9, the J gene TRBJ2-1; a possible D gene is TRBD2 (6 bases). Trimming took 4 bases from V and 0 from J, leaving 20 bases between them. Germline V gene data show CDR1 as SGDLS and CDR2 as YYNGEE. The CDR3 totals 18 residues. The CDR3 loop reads CASSPTSAGRSSYNEQFF. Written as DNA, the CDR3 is TGTGCCAGCAGCCCCACCTCAGCGGGTCGCAGCTCCTACAATGAGCAGTTCTTC.

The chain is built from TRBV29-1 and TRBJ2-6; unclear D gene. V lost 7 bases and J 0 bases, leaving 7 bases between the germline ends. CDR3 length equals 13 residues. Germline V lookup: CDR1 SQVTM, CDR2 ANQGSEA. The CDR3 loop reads CSAQSSGANVLTF. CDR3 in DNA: TGCAGCGCTCAGTCCTCTGGGGCCAACGTCCTGACTTTC.

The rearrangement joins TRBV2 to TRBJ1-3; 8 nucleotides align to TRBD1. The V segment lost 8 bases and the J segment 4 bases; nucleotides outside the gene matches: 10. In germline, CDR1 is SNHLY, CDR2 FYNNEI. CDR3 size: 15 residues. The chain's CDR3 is CASRPRGPSGNTIYF. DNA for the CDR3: TGTGCCAGCCGCCCCAGGGGGCCTTCAGGAAACACCATATATTTT.

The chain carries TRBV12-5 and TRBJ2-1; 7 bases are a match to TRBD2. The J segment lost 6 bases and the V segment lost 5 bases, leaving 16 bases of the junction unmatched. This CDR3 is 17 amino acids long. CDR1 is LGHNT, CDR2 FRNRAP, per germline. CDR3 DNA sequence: TGTGCTAGTGGTCTGAGGGCTAGCGGCGTCGGGGGCAATGAGCAGTTCTTC. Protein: CASGLRASGVGGNEQFF.

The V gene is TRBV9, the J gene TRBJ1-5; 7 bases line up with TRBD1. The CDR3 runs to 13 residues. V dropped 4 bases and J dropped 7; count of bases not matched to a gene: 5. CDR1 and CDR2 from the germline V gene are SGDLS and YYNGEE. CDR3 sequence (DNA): TGTGCCAGCAGCCCCTCAGGGGGGCAGCCCCAGCATTTT. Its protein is CASSPSGGQPQHF. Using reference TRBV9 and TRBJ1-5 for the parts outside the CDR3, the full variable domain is DSGVTQTPKHLITATGQRVTLRCSPRSGDLSVYWYQQSLDQGLQFLIQYYNGEERAKGNILERFSAQQFPDLHSELNLSSLELGDSALYFCASSPSGGQPQHFGDGTRLSIL.

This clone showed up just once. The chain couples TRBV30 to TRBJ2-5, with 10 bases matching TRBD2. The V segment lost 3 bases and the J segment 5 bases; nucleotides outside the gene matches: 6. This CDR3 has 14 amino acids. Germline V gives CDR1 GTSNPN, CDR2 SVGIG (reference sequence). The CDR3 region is CAWRTSGVHETQYF. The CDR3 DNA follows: TGTGCCTGGAGAACTAGCGGGGTCCACGAGACCCAGTACTTC.

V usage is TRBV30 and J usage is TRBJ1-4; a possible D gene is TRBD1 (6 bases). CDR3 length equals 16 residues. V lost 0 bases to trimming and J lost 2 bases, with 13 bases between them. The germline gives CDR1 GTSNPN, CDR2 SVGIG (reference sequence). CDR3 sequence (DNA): TGTGCCTGGAGTGTTAACAGGGTATCGACTAATGAAAAACTGTTTTTT. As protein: CAWSVNRVSTNEKLFF.

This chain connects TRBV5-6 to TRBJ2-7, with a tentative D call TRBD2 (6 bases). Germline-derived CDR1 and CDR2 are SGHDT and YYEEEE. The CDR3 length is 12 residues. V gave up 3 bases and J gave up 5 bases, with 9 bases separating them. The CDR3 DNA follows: TGTGCCAGCAGCTCGGAGGGCCACGAGCAGTACTTC. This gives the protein CASSSEGHEQYF.

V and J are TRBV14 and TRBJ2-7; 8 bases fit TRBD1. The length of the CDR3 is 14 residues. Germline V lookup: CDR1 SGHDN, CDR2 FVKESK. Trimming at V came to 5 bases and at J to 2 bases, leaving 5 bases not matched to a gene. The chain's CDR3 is CASSWTGQTYEQYF. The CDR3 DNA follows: TGTGCCAGCAGCTGGACAGGGCAGACCTACGAGCAGTACTTC.

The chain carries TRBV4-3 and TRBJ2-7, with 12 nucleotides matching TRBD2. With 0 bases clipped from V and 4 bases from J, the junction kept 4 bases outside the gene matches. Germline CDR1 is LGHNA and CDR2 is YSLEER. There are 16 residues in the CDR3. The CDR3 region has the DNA TGCGCCAGCAGCCAAGATAGGGGGACTAGCGGGTACGAGCAGTACTTC. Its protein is CASSQDRGTSGYEQYF.

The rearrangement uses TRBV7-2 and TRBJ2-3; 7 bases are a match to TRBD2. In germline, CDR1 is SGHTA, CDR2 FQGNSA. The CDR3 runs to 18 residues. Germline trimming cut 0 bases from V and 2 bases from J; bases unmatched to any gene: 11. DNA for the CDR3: TGTGCCAGCAGCTTAGCGCTTGGCGGGGGAACCGCCACAGATACGCAGTATTTT. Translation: CASSLALGGGTATDTQYF.

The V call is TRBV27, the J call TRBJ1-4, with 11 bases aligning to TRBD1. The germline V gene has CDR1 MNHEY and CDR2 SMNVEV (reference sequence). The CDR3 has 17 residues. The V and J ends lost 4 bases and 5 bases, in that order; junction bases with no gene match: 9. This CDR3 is CASSSGTGGMANEKLFF. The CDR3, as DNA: TGTGCCAGCAGTTCCGGGACAGGGGGAATGGCGAATGAAAAACTGTTTTTT.

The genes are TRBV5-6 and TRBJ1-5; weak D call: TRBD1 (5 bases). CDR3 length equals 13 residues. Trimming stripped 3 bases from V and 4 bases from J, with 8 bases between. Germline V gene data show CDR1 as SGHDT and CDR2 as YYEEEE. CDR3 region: CASSWGQNQPQHF. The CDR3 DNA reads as TGTGCCAGCAGCTGGGGCCAGAATCAGCCCCAGCATTTT.

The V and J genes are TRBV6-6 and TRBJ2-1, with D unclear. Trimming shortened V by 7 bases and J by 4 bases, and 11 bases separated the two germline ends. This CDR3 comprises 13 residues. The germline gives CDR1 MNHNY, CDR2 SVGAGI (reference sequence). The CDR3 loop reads CASNPDGYNEQFF. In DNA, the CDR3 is TGTGCCAGCAACCCTGACGGGTACAATGAGCAGTTCTTC.

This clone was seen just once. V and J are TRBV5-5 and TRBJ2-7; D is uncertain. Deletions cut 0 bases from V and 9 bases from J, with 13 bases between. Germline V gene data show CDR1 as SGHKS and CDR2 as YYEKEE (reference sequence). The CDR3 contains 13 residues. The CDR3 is CASSLEHSPPQYF. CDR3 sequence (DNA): TGTGCCAGCAGCTTGGAGCACTCCCCACCGCAGTACTTC.

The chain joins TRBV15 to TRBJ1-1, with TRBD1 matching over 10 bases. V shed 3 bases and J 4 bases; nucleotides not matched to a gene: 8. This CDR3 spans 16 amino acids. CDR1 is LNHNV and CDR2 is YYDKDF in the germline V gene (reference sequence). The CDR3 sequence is CATSRRGDRGPTEAFF. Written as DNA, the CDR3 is TGTGCCACCAGCAGGAGGGGTGACAGGGGGCCCACTGAAGCTTTCTTT.